This TCR beta chain comes out of a study of blood T cell repertoires in COVID-19. Sequencing used immunoSEQ multiplex PCR; TCRdb keeps in-frame clones, though not all of them. Of about 370,000 clones in the sample, around 92% were seen once. CDR3 length: 18 amino acids. The germline CDR1 and CDR2 sequences are LNHDA and SQIVND (reference sequence). After removal of 6 bases from V and 9 bases from J, the junction contained 18 bases not matched to a gene. The sequence was obtained from a woman in her twenties or thirties who had recovered from COVID-19. This chain links TRBV19 with TRBJ1-6, with 9 bases lining up with TRBD1. What was sequenced was PBMCs or T cells enriched from blood (not recorded which). CDR3 protein: CASSNVNLPGQGISPLHF. The DNA for the CDR3 is TGTGCCAGTAGCAACGTCAACCTACCGGGACAGGGAATTTCACCCCTCCACTTT.